The 8 T cell receptor beta chains below were found in one sample sequenced in a study of T cell clonality in common variable immunodeficiency. Using immunoSEQ multiplex PCR, the repertoire was profiled, and TCRdb retains in-frame clones only, with some absent. This sample has tens of thousands of clones, each found more than once. Sequenced sample: peripheral blood mononuclear cells. These receptors came from a person aged 18-69 years in good health.

This clone has at least ten counts. The read ends 3 residues before the CDR3 terminus; that terminus is restored from the germline J gene. The V call is TRBV5-6, the J call TRBJ1-2; perhaps TRBD1 as D (5 bases). Trimming removed 2 bases from V and 5 bases from J, with 10 bases in between. The CDR3 extends over 13 amino acids. CDR1 and CDR2 (germline): SGHDT, YYEEEE. The CDR3 protein is CASSLGHQYGYTF. The CDR3 DNA, read in part, is TGTGCCAGCAGCTTAGGACATCAGTATGGC. The whole variable domain, remainder taken from reference TRBV5-6 and TRBJ1-2, is DAGVTQSPTHLIKTRGQQVTLRCSPKSGHDTVSWYQQALGQGPQFIFQYYEEEERQRGNFPDRFSGHQFPNYSSELNVNALLLGDSALYLCASSLGHQYGYTFGSGTRLTVV.

This clone was found many times. Read data end 3 residues before the CDR3 end; the end is taken from the germline J gene. The chain is built from TRBV4-1 and TRBJ2-3; 8 positions agree with TRBD2. Losses at the gene ends were 3 bases for V and 1 base for J; bases not matched to a gene: 9. Germline V CDR1 and CDR2: MGHRA, YSYEKL. The CDR3 is 17 amino acids. The CDR3 DNA, read in part, is TGCGCCAGCAGCCACCCCGGCGGCGGGGGGCGCACAGATACG. Translating it yields CASSHPGGGGRTDT. The full CDR3 protein is CASSHPGGGGRTDTQYF.

This clone has a count of ten or more. The read terminates 3 residues before the CDR3 end, so the remaining end is supplied by the germline J gene. This chain joins TRBV19 and TRBJ1-2; TRBD1 is a possible D gene (6 bases). V gave up 1 base and J gave up 2 bases, with 11 bases separating them. The CDR3 spans 15 residues. The germline CDR1 and CDR2 sequences are LNHDA and SQIVND (reference sequence). CDR3 sequence reads: CASSIVNRENYGYTF. The sequenced part of the CDR3 DNA is TGTGCCAGTAGTATAGTCAACAGGGAGAACTATGGC.

There are many counts of this clone. With the read ending 3 residues before the CDR3 end, the germline J gene is used to fill in that end. V is TRBV11-2 and J is TRBJ2-3; the D gene is possibly TRBD1 (6 bases). Germline V CDR1 and CDR2: SGHAT, FQNNGV. Trimming took 8 bases from V and 0 from J, leaving 15 bases between them. There are 15 residues in the CDR3. CDR3 DNA (partial): TGTGCCAGCCACTCGACAGGAACTAGCACAGATACG. This gives the protein CASHSTGTSTDT. The entire CDR3 protein reads CASHSTGTSTDTQYF.

This clone was seen at least ten times. The CDR3 end is not reached by the read, which stops 3 residues before it; the germline J gene fills it in. The chain links TRBV7-9 to TRBJ2-7; 8 bases map to TRBD1. With 2 bases clipped from V and 4 bases from J, the junction kept 1 base outside the gene matches. In germline, CDR1 is SEHNR, CDR2 FQNEAQ (reference sequence). This CDR3 contains 13 residues. CDR3 loop: CASSLRDRYEQYF. The CDR3 DNA, read in part, is TGTGCCAGCAGCTTACGGGACAGGTACGAG. The full variable domain, completed using reference TRBV7-9 and TRBJ2-7, is DTGVSQNPRHKITKRGQNVTFRCDPISEHNRLYWYRQTLGQGPEFLTYFQNEAQLEKSRLLSDRFSAERPKGSFSTLEIQRTEQGDSAMYLCASSLRDRYEQYFGPGTRLTVT.

This clone was counted ten times or more. The read ends 3 residues early relative to the CDR3; the germline J gene fills the gap. The chain is built from TRBV15 and TRBJ2-5; D may be TRBD1 (6 bases). The germline V and J ends were trimmed by 0 bases and 2 bases, with 10 bases remaining between them. The length of the CDR3 is 15 residues. Germline CDR1 and CDR2: LNHNV and YYDKDF (reference sequence). CDR3 DNA, as far as it was read: TGTGCCACCAGCAGAGATCTCGGACAGCAAGAGACC. Encoded protein: CATSRDLGQQET. The CDR3 in full is CATSRDLGQQETQYF.

This clone was counted ten times or more. The read terminates 3 residues ahead of where the CDR3 ends, so the germline J gene completes it. The rearrangement uses TRBV6-2 or TRBV6-3 and TRBJ2-1; D is possibly TRBD1 (5 bases). Trimming stripped 6 bases from V and 3 bases from J, with 12 bases between. CDR1 MNHEY and CDR2 SVGEGT come from the germline V gene. The CDR3 contains 14 residues. The covered CDR3 bases are TGTGCCAGCAGCAAGACAGAACTCTACAATGAG. This sequence encodes CASSKTELYNE. Given in full, the CDR3 is CASSKTELYNEQFF.

This clone was recorded at least ten times. The CDR3 extends 3 residues past the end of the read, so its final part is completed from the germline J gene. The genes are TRBV19 and TRBJ1-6, with TRBD1 matching 7 bases. The V segment lost 2 bases and the J segment 7 bases; nucleotides outside the gene matches: 5. Germline loops: CDR1 LNHDA, CDR2 SQIVND (reference sequence). CDR3 size: 15 residues. The CDR3 bases that were read are TGTGCCAGTAGTATAACGGGACAGAAGAATTCACCC. Its translation: CASSITGQKNSP. In full, the CDR3 reads CASSITGQKNSPLHF.